This T cell receptor (beta chain) derives from a study of OX40 agonist ivuxolimab in advanced cancers. Overall study results and limits: Clonal expansion was seen in CD4+ and CD8+ blood T cells by week 6 at 0.1 to 3.0 mg/kg. Among the lowest levels of clonal expansion were found in partial responders at 0.1-3.0 mg/kg.

Germline lookup yields CDR1 SGHDT and CDR2 YYEEEE. V was trimmed by 4 bases and J by 6 bases, leaving 13 bases between them. The CDR3 extends over 13 amino acids. TCRdb's copy holds only in-frame clones and misses some; the assay was immunoSEQ multiplex PCR. This repertoire shows approximately 70,000 clones, 70% to 90% found once; its top ten account for over 0.55%. As to this clone: Its cognate antigen is unknown.

The specimen comprised CD4+ or CD8+ T cells sorted from blood, sampled in a trial of the OX40 agonist ivuxolimab. The V call is TRBV5-6, the J call TRBJ1-2; TRBD1 might be the D (5 bases). The clonotype was recovered from an adult with an advanced solid tumor such as melanoma, head and neck, liver or kidney cancer. This chain's CDR3 is CASSLLGTNGYTF. The DNA of the CDR3 is TGTGCCAGCAGCCTTCTAGGGACTAATGGCTACACCTTC.